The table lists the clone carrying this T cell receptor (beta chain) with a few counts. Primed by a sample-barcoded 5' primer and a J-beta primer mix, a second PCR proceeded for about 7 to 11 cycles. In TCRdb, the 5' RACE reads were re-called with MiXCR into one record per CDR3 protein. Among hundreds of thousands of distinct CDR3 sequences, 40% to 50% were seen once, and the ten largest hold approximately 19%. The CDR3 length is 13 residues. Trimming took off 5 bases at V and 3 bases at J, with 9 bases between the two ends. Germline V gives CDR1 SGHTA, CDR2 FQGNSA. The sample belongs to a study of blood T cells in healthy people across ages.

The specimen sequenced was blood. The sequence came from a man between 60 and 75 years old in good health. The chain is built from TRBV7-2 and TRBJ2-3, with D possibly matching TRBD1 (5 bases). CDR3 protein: CASSAPGTDTQYF. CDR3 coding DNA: TGTGCCAGCAGCGCCCCAGGGACAGATACGCAGTATTTT. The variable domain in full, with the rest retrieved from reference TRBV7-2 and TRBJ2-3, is GAGVSQSPSNKVTEKGKDVELRCDPISGHTALYWYRQSLGQGLEFLIYFQGNSAPDKSGLPSDRFSAERTGGSVSTLTIQRTQQEDSAVYLCASSAPGTDTQYFGPGTRLTVL.